The clone carrying this T cell receptor beta chain was detected only a few times. This specimen comes from a study of blood T cell repertoires in COVID-19. At the level of the study: Italy, Spain and the United States were the sources of the convalescent and acute COVID-19 samples. In each case, the material was cDNA or gDNA derived from T cells, B-cell-depleted T cells, or PBMCs.

The CDR3 is 14 amino acids. Germline V lookup: CDR1 SGHDN, CDR2 FVKESK. The J segment lost 4 bases and the V segment lost 4 bases, leaving 3 bases of the junction unmatched. Per the study methods: Researchers report that nucleated cell counts were estimated from reference gene primer amplification. Generated by immunoSEQ multiplex PCR, the TCRdb table keeps only in-frame clones and is missing some. Clonal size and the V and J genes are those of that table, whereas D and trimming came from the DNA. The data contain some 250,000 clones, approximately 83% of them singletons. The sample was peripheral blood. The chain links TRBV14 to TRBJ2-7, with 11 bases matching TRBD2. The TCR originated in a woman in her 30s who had recovered from COVID-19. CDR3 amino acids: CASSPRLAGYEQYF. The CDR3 DNA follows: TGTGCCAGCAGCCCCAGACTAGCGGGGTACGAGCAGTACTTC.